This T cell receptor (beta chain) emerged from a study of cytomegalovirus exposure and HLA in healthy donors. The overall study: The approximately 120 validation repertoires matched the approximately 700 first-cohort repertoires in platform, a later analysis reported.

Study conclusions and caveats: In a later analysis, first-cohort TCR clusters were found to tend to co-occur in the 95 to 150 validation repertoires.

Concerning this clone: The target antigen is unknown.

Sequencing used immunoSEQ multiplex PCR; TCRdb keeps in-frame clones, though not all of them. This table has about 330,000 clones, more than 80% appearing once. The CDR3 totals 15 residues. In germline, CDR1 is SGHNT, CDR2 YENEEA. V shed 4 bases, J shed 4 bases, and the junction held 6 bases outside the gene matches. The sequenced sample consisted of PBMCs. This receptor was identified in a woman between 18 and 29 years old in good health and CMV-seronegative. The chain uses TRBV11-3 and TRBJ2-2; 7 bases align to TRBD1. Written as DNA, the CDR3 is TGTGCCAGCAGCTGGGACAGCCTTTCCACCGGGGAGCTGTTTTTT. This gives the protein CASSWDSLSTGELFF.